These 26 T cell receptor beta chains originate from one sample sequenced in a study of cytomegalovirus exposure and HLA in healthy donors. The PCR used 60 Vbeta and 13 Jbeta primers. This table comes from immunoSEQ multiplex PCR, and its TCRdb copy is limited to in-frame clones, with some not included. The table has some 110,000 clones, 50% to 80% seen once; the top ten hold approximately 8.5%. The specimen was PBMCs. All receptors derive from a woman aged 40 to 50 in good health and CMV-seropositive.

The J gene is TRBJ1-1, the V gene TRBV27, with TRBD1 matching over 9 bases. CDR1 and CDR2 from the germline V gene are MNHEY and SMNVEV (reference sequence). The CDR3 is 12 amino acids. V shed 10 bases, J shed 7 bases, and the junction held 7 bases outside the gene matches. The CDR3 loop is CATRGQGREAFF. The DNA for the CDR3 is TGTGCCACCCGGGGACAGGGTCGTGAAGCTTTCTTT.

This clone appeared a few times. The chain joins TRBV28 to TRBJ2-7; D is ambiguous. Per the germline V gene, CDR1 is MDHEN and CDR2 is SYDVKM. CDR3 length: 11 residues. Trimming left V 3 bases short and J 5 bases short, with 5 bases between. The CDR3 coding sequence is TGTGCCAGCAGTTTCACGGACGAGCAGTACTTC. Translation: CASSFTDEQYF. Using reference TRBV28 and TRBJ2-7 for the parts outside the CDR3, the full variable domain is DVKVTQSSRYLVKRTGEKVFLECVQDMDHENMFWYRQDPGLGLRLIYFSYDVKMKEKGDIPEGYSVSREKKERFSLILESASTNQTSMYLCASSFTDEQYFGPGTRLTVT.

In this sample, this clone turned up once. The rearrangement links TRBV5-1 to TRBJ2-1; TRBD2 matches at 7 bases. In germline, CDR1 is SGHRS, CDR2 YFSETQ. This CDR3 region has 16 residues. V was clipped by 4 bases and J by 7 bases; unmatched bases: 14. This chain's CDR3 is CASSLDLAAIGNEQFF. CDR3 DNA sequence: TGCGCCAGCAGCCTCGACCTAGCGGCGATAGGGAATGAGCAGTTCTTC.

This sequence joins TRBV5-1 and TRBJ1-2; the D gene is possibly TRBD1 (5 bases). The germline gives CDR1 SGHRS, CDR2 YFSETQ. The germline V and J ends were trimmed by 0 bases and 0 bases, with 12 bases remaining between them. The CDR3 loop spans 16 amino acids. This CDR3 is CASSLAGTGANYGYTF. The CDR3 DNA sequence: TGCGCCAGCAGCTTGGCCGGAACAGGAGCTAACTATGGCTACACCTTC.

This chain uses TRBV28 with TRBJ1-1, with 7 bases aligning to TRBD1. The CDR3 totals 13 residues. The germline CDR1 and CDR2 sequences are MDHEN and SYDVKM. V gave up 6 bases and J gave up 6 bases; unmatched junction bases: 7. CDR3 nucleotides: TGTGCCAGCAGCACAACAGGGGTGGCTGAAGCTTTCTTT. Its protein is CASSTTGVAEAFF.

The chain employs TRBV6-1 and TRBJ2-2, with D possibly TRBD1 on 5 matching bases. The CDR3 spans 15 residues. The germline CDR1 and CDR2 sequences are MNHNS and SASEGT. V lost 7 bases, J lost 0 bases, and 12 bases lay in between. CDR3 sequence: CASTSDNANTGELFF. CDR3 sequence (DNA): TGTGCCAGCACCTCGGACAATGCGAACACCGGGGAGCTGTTTTTT.

This clone has a handful of counts. The chain carries TRBV2 and TRBJ1-5, with D maybe TRBD1 (5 bases). Between the trimmed V and J ends, which lost 4 bases and 4 bases, there was a span of 11 bases. The V gene's germline CDR1 is SNHLY and CDR2 FYNNEI. The CDR3 sequence is 14 residues long. CDR3 bases: TGTGCCAGCAGTGTAGGGGTGGGGAATCAGCCCCAGCATTTT. Its translation is CASSVGVGNQPQHF.

This clone was seen a few times. The CDR3 DNA reads TGTGCCAGTAGTATTCGGGGTTTCCAAGAGACCCAGTACTTC. It encodes CASSIRGFQETQYF. The chain has TRBV19 and TRBJ2-5, with a possible D match to TRBD2 (5 bases). The germline V gene has CDR1 LNHDA and CDR2 SQIVND (reference sequence). The CDR3 length is 14 residues. V lost 3 bases to trimming and J lost 1 base, with 9 bases between them.

Regarding this clone: Germline and junction disagree at one end, which may indicate a read error. This rearrangement joins TRBV7-7 to TRBJ1-5; 7 nucleotides line up with TRBD1. Per the germline V gene, CDR1 is SSHAT and CDR2 is FNYEAQ (reference sequence). The CDR3 totals 16 residues. The DNA for the CDR3 is TGTGCTAGCAGTTCCCGCAGGGGGAGCGGCAATCAGCCCCAGCATTTT. It is translated as CASSSRRGSGNQPQHF.

J is TRBJ2-7 and V is TRBV5-1; 9 bases match TRBD2. The V gene end was trimmed by 0 bases and the J gene end by 4 bases; junction bases not matched to a gene: 5. CDR1 is SGHRS and CDR2 is YFSETQ in the germline V gene. The CDR3 length is 15 residues. CDR3 nucleotide sequence: TGCGCCAGCAGCTTGGGGAGTAGCGGGAGTTACGAGCAGTACTTC. Protein: CASSLGSSGSYEQYF. Complete variable domain (other parts from reference TRBV5-1 and TRBJ2-7): KAGVTQTPRYLIKTRGQQVTLSCSPISGHRSVSWYQQTPGQGLQFLFEYFSETQRNKGNFPGRFSGRQFSNSRSEMNVSTLELGDSALYLCASSLGSSGSYEQYFGPGTRLTVT.

The rearrangement uses TRBV9 and TRBJ2-3, with TRBD1 matching over 7 bases. The CDR3 is 14 residues long. Germline lookup yields CDR1 SGDLS and CDR2 YYNGEE. Trimming removed 4 bases from V and 6 bases from J; junction bases left unmatched: 8. This CDR3 reads CASSSRGIGDTQYF. The CDR3 DNA follows: TGTGCCAGCAGCTCCAGGGGGATTGGGGATACGCAGTATTTT.

The gene calls are TRBV7-9 and TRBJ2-2, with 9 bases lining up with TRBD1. Trimming cost V 3 bases and J 1 base; bases outside gene matches: 0. The germline V gene encodes CDR1 SEHNR and CDR2 FQNEAQ (reference sequence). The CDR3 spans 15 residues. The CDR3 DNA reads as TGTGCCAGCAGCTTGGGACAGGGGAACACCGGGGAGCTGTTTTTT. It specifies CASSLGQGNTGELFF.

The chain employs TRBV30 and TRBJ1-4, with a possible D match to TRBD1 (6 bases). The V gene's germline CDR1 is GTSNPN and CDR2 SVGIG (reference sequence). The CDR3 totals 13 residues. V gave up 4 bases and J gave up 5 bases, with 11 bases separating them. The CDR3 DNA reads TGTGCCTGGACAGGGGCACTCAATGAAAAACTGTTTTTT. It translates to CAWTGALNEKLFF.

V and J are TRBV6-5 and TRBJ1-2; the D is unclear. Trimming pared 2 bases from V and 6 bases from J, leaving 10 bases between. The CDR3 consists of 13 residues. Germline CDR1 MNHEY, CDR2 SVGAGI. CDR3 DNA: TGTGCCAGCAGTTACAGGAGCCGCAATGGCTACACCTTC. Translation gives CASSYRSRNGYTF.

This clone was counted a few times. The chain has TRBV5-4 and TRBJ1-1; TRBD1 aligns across 8 bases. CDR3 length: 15 residues. Trimming at V came to 2 bases and at J to 5 bases, leaving 8 bases not matched to a gene. Per the germline V gene, CDR1 is SGHNT and CDR2 is YYREEE (reference sequence). The CDR3 region has the DNA TGTGCCAGCAGCTTCACAGGGGGTTTGCGGACTGAAGCTTTCTTT. Translating it yields CASSFTGGLRTEAFF.

The chain links TRBV9 to TRBJ2-1; 10 nucleotides match TRBD2. The germline V gene has CDR1 SGDLS and CDR2 YYNGEE. The V and J ends lost 0 bases and 5 bases, in that order; junction bases with no gene match: 8. The CDR3 loop spans 17 amino acids. The CDR3 DNA is TGTGCCAGCAGCGTAGCTAGTACTAGCGGGATGAACAATGAGCAGTTCTTC. It yields the protein CASSVASTSGMNNEQFF.

This chain connects TRBV18 to TRBJ1-2, with a possible D match to TRBD1 (5 bases). V lost 3 bases to trimming and J lost 0 bases, with 17 bases between them. CDR3 size: 17 residues. Looked up from germline, CDR1 is KGHSH and CDR2 is LQKENI. CDR3 region: CASSPAGFGGANYGYTF. CDR3 DNA: TGTGCCAGCTCACCTGCCGGTTTCGGGGGAGCTAACTATGGCTACACCTTC.

This chain connects TRBV14 to TRBJ2-2; D possibly corresponds to TRBD1 (5 bases). Germline V gene lookup returns CDR1 SGHDN and CDR2 FVKESK. Trimming cost V 5 bases and J 6 bases, with 25 bases left between them. The CDR3 runs to 18 residues. The CDR3 nucleotides read TGTGCCAGCAGCAGAAAGGGGCCTACGTCCTTATCCGCCGGGGAGCTGTTTTTT. Amino acids: CASSRKGPTSLSAGELFF.

J is TRBJ2-3 and V is TRBV12-5; TRBD2 matches at 7 bases. Germline CDR1 is LGHNT and CDR2 is FRNRAP. The CDR3 has 14 residues. Unmatched junction bases numbered 3, after V lost 2 bases and J lost 4 bases. This CDR3 is CASGLRGEADTQYF. The DNA for the CDR3 is TGTGCTAGTGGTTTGCGGGGGGAAGCAGATACGCAGTATTTT.

The V gene is TRBV7-6, the J gene TRBJ2-7, with a possible D match to TRBD1 (6 bases). V dropped 8 bases and J dropped 2 bases, with 19 bases sitting between them. The CDR3 has 15 residues. Germline CDR1 SGHVS, CDR2 FNYEAQ. The CDR3 loop is CASAPDQQGPYEQYF. The CDR3 DNA reads as TGTGCCAGCGCTCCAGACCAACAGGGACCCTACGAGCAGTACTTC.

The chain uses TRBV15 and TRBJ1-2; tentative D call: TRBD1 (5 bases). CDR3 length: 16 residues. Germline V CDR1 and CDR2: LNHNV, YYDKDF (reference sequence). V lost 3 bases to trimming and J lost 3 bases, with 17 bases between them. The DNA of the CDR3 is TGTGCCACCAGCAGGGGTTTTCAGGGTTCGGACTATGGCTACACCTTC. Translation gives CATSRGFQGSDYGYTF.

The J gene is TRBJ2-6, the V gene TRBV28; 8 nucleotides align to TRBD1. This CDR3 is 18 amino acids long. Trimming at V came to 3 bases and at J to 0 bases, leaving 7 bases not matched to a gene. CDR1 is MDHEN and CDR2 is SYDVKM in the germline V gene. CDR3 protein: CASSFWGQAISGANVLTF. The CDR3, as DNA: TGTGCCAGCAGTTTTTGGGGACAGGCAATCTCTGGGGCCAACGTCCTGACTTTC.

The chain uses TRBV5-1 and TRBJ2-1; D gene ambiguous. Per germline, CDR1 SGHRS and CDR2 YFSETQ. CDR3 length: 19 residues. Trimming took off 4 bases at V and 2 bases at J, with 25 bases between the two ends. This chain's CDR3 is CASSLTPRSRPNAYNEQFF. CDR3 coding DNA: TGCGCCAGCAGCCTAACCCCCCGATCCCGCCCCAATGCCTACAATGAGCAGTTCTTC.

This clone appeared a few times. The rearrangement uses TRBV7-9 and TRBJ1-1, with D unclear. V lost 4 bases and J lost 1, with 16 bases in between. Germline lookup yields CDR1 SEHNR and CDR2 FQNEAQ (reference sequence). There are 16 residues in the CDR3. CDR3 protein: CASSWEGGSSNTEAFF. The CDR3 DNA follows: TGTGCCAGCAGCTGGGAGGGTGGGAGTTCGAACACTGAAGCTTTCTTT.

V gene TRBV25-1 combines with J gene TRBJ2-3; D unresolved. The CDR3 is 14 amino acids. V was pared by 2 bases and J by 0 bases, with 6 bases between. The V gene's germline CDR1 is MGHDK and CDR2 SYGVNS. The CDR3 is CASSEPRSTDTQYF. The CDR3 DNA is TGTGCCAGCAGTGAACCCCGTAGCACAGATACGCAGTATTTT.

The chain couples TRBV2 to TRBJ2-3; possible D gene TRBD2, 5 bases. Germline V gives CDR1 SNHLY, CDR2 FYNNEI. The CDR3 is 16 residues long. The V end was cut by 5 bases, the J end by 4 bases, with 19 bases between. The CDR3 here is CASSSTGGWSADTQYF. The CDR3 DNA is TGTGCCAGCAGTTCTACTGGCGGGTGGAGCGCAGATACGCAGTATTTT.